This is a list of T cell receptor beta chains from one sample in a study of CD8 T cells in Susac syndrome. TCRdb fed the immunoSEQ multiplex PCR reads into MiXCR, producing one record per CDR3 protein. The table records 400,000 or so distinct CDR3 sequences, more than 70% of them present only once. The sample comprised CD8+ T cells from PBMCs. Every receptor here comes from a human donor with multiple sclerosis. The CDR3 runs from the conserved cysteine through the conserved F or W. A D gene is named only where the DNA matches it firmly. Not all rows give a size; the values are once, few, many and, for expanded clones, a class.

DNA: TGTGCCAGCAGCATCGAAGGGTACGAGCAGTACTTC
CDR3: CASSIEGYEQYF
size: NA
J: TRBJ2-7
D: NA
V: TRBV7-9

DNA: TGTGCCAGCAGTCCTACTTTCGCTCAGCCCCAGCATTTT
CDR3: CASSPTFAQPQHF
size: NA
J: TRBJ1-5
D: NA
V: TRBV6-5

DNA: TGTGCCAGCAGTGAAGGCCAGACAGTACCAAACTACGAGCAGTACTTC
CDR3: CASSEGQTVPNYEQYF
size: NA
J: TRBJ2-7
D: NA
V: TRBV2

DNA: TGTGCCAGTAGTATACGGGCGGGGGGGCCGAATGAGCAGTTCTTC
CDR3: CASSIRAGGPNEQFF
size: NA
J: TRBJ2-1
D: TRBD2
V: TRBV19

DNA: TGTGCCAGCAGTTTCAGGGCTATGAACACTGAAGCTTTCTTT
CDR3: CASSFRAMNTEAFF
size: NA
J: TRBJ1-1
D: NA
V: TRBV28

DNA: TGCGCCAGCAGCCAAGAGGAGAGTTCCAATGAGCAGTTCTTC
CDR3: CASSQEESSNEQFF
size: NA
J: TRBJ2-1
D: NA
V: TRBV4-1

DNA: TGTGCCAGCAGGGAGGGAGACAGTCCTACCTACGAGCAGTACTTC
CDR3: CASREGDSPTYEQYF
size: few
J: TRBJ2-7
D: NA
V: TRBV6-1

DNA: TGTGCCAGCACAGACAATGAGCAGTTCTTC
CDR3: CASTDNEQFF
size: NA
J: TRBJ2-1
D: NA
V: TRBV2

DNA: TGTGCCATCAGTCAAATCCGGGATATGAGCTTATATAGCAATCAGCCCCAGCATTTT
CDR3: CAISQIRDMSLYSNQPQHF
size: once
J: TRBJ1-5
D: NA
V: TRBV10-3

DNA: TGTGCCAGCAGCTTAGCGTCGGGTTTGTCCTACAATGAGCAGTTCTTC
CDR3: CASSLASGLSYNEQFF
size: NA
J: TRBJ2-1
D: NA
V: TRBV7-9

DNA: TGCGCCAGCAGCCAATCTGCGACTGAAGCTTTCTTT
CDR3: CASSQSATEAFF
size: NA
J: TRBJ1-1
D: NA
V: TRBV4-1

DNA: TGCAGTGCTAGTAAGGGTCCCAGGTACTACGAGCAGTACTTC
CDR3: CSASKGPRYYEQYF
size: NA
J: TRBJ2-7
D: NA
V: TRBV20-1

DNA: TGCGCCAGCAGCCAAGTTGGGGATGGGGGCCCCGTAGATACGCAGTATTTT
CDR3: CASSQVGDGGPVDTQYF
size: few
J: TRBJ2-3
D: NA
V: TRBV4-1

DNA: TGTGCCAGCAGTGAATATTTTGAGGGGGCCTCGCTCTACGAGCAGTACTTC
CDR3: CASSEYFEGASLYEQYF
size: NA
J: TRBJ2-7
D: TRBD1
V: TRBV25-1

DNA: TGTGCCAGCAGCCAAGGCCGACTAGCGGGAGTCTACGAGCAGTACTTC
CDR3: CASSQGRLAGVYEQYF
size: NA
J: TRBJ2-7
D: TRBD2
V: TRBV4-2

DNA: TGTGCCAGCAGCCCCCCCGGGGCTTCCTACGAGCAGTACTTC
CDR3: CASSPPGASYEQYF
size: NA
J: TRBJ2-7
D: NA
V: TRBV5-4

DNA: TGCAGTGCCCGGGGGGAGCTAGCGGCCTACGAGCAGTACTTC
CDR3: CSARGELAAYEQYF
size: NA
J: TRBJ2-7
D: TRBD2
V: TRBV20-1

DNA: TGTGCCAGCAGTTTAGGGTTTGGGGCCAACGTCCTGACTTTC
CDR3: CASSLGFGANVLTF
size: NA
J: TRBJ2-6
D: NA
V: TRBV28

DNA: TGCAGCGTTCAGGGGCAGGGCGGGGGCAATGAGCAGTTCTTC
CDR3: CSVQGQGGGNEQFF
size: NA
J: TRBJ2-1
D: NA
V: TRBV29-1

DNA: TGCAGTGCTAGAGGCGTCACGACAAAGGGACTAGCGGGAGTGGAGACCCAGTACTTC
CDR3: CSARGVTTKGLAGVETQYF
size: NA
J: TRBJ2-5
D: TRBD2
V: TRBV20-1

DNA: TGTGCCAGCAGCCAAGGACAGGGGATCCATAATTCACCCCTCCACTTT
CDR3: CASSQGQGIHNSPLHF
size: NA
J: TRBJ1-6
D: TRBD1
V: TRBV14

DNA: TGTGCCACCCTCCCGGGCTCACGGGACACCGGGGAGCTGTTTTTT
CDR3: CATLPGSRDTGELFF
size: NA
J: TRBJ2-2
D: NA
V: TRBV28

DNA: TGTGCCAGCAGCCCCGGACAGGGAAGCACAGATACGCAGTATTTT
CDR3: CASSPGQGSTDTQYF
size: NA
J: TRBJ2-3
D: TRBD1
V: TRBV14

DNA: TGCAGCGCCGCAGCCAGCTCCTACAATGAGCAGTTCTTC
CDR3: CSAAASSYNEQFF
size: NA
J: TRBJ2-1
D: NA
V: TRBV29-1

DNA: TGTGCCAGCAGCTTCAACAGGGGCGCCAGGAACACCATATATTTT
CDR3: CASSFNRGARNTIYF
size: NA
J: TRBJ1-3
D: TRBD1
V: TRBV13

DNA: TGTGCCAGCAGCCAATTCGGGGTTTCATCCTACGAGCAGTACTTC
CDR3: CASSQFGVSSYEQYF
size: NA
J: TRBJ2-7
D: NA
V: TRBV14

DNA: TGTGCCAGCAGCAGACTAGCGTTGAGCTCCTACAATGAGCAGTTCTTC
CDR3: CASSRLALSSYNEQFF
size: NA
J: TRBJ2-1
D: TRBD2
V: TRBV9

DNA: TGTGCCAGCAGTTTATCTGCTAGCGGGAGGGCCTACAATGAGCAGTTCTTC
CDR3: CASSLSASGRAYNEQFF
size: NA
J: TRBJ2-1
D: TRBD2
V: TRBV27

DNA: TGTGCCAGCAGCCAAGATTGGGGTGGCTACACCTTC
CDR3: CASSQDWGGYTF
size: once
J: TRBJ1-2
D: NA
V: TRBV14

DNA: TGTGCCACCAGTGATACCTGGACTAGCGGGAGGGTCGGTGAGCAGTTCTTC
CDR3: CATSDTWTSGRVGEQFF
size: NA
J: TRBJ2-1
D: TRBD2
V: TRBV24-1

DNA: TGTGCCAGCAGTGAAGCGCCAGGCGCATATGGCTACACCTTC
CDR3: CASSEAPGAYGYTF
size: NA
J: TRBJ1-2
D: NA
V: TRBV2

DNA: TGCGCCAGCAGCTTGTACCCAGCGGGGGGGCGTAGCACCGGGGAGCTGCTTTTT
CDR3: CASSLYPAGGRSTGELLF
size: NA
J: TRBJ2-2
D: TRBD2
V: TRBV5-1

DNA: TGCAGTGCTAGAGATCTCATGGGGCAGGCCTACAATGAGCAGTTCTTC
CDR3: CSARDLMGQAYNEQFF
size: once
J: TRBJ2-1
D: NA
V: TRBV20-1

DNA: TGTGCCTGGATGCGCGGGAGCTACGAGCAGTACTTC
CDR3: CAWMRGSYEQYF
size: NA
J: TRBJ2-7
D: TRBD2
V: TRBV30

DNA: TGCGCCAGCAGCCAAGATAGGGTTGAAGGGAGGACCCAAGAAAAACTGTTTTTT
CDR3: CASSQDRVEGRTQEKLFF
size: once
J: TRBJ1-4
D: NA
V: TRBV4-1

DNA: TGCGCCAGCAGCCAAGAGGGTTTAGGCGAGCAGTACTTC
CDR3: CASSQEGLGEQYF
size: NA
J: TRBJ2-7
D: NA
V: TRBV4-1

DNA: TGCGCCAGCAGCTTATTTGGGACAGGGGCTGGGGCCAACGTCCTGACTTTC
CDR3: CASSLFGTGAGANVLTF
size: NA
J: TRBJ2-6
D: TRBD1
V: TRBV5-1

DNA: TGCAGTGCTAGAGGAGAGACTATAGCTGTTCGGGATGAGCAGTTCTTC
CDR3: CSARGETIAVRDEQFF
size: NA
J: TRBJ2-1
D: NA
V: TRBV20-1

DNA: TGTGCCAGTAGTATTTCTTGGGAGGGGATGGCGGAAGCTTTCTTT
CDR3: CASSISWEGMAEAFF
size: NA
J: TRBJ1-1
D: NA
V: TRBV19

DNA: TGTGCCAGCAGTGAGTATTACAATGAGCAGTTCTTC
CDR3: CASSEYYNEQFF
size: NA
J: TRBJ2-1
D: NA
V: TRBV2

DNA: TGTGCCAGCAGCTGGGGACAGGAAGCTTTCTTT
CDR3: CASSWGQEAFF
size: NA
J: TRBJ1-1
D: TRBD1
V: TRBV7-9

DNA: TGCAGTGCTGAATCTAGCGGACCCTACAATGAGCAGTTCTTC
CDR3: CSAESSGPYNEQFF
size: NA
J: TRBJ2-1
D: TRBD2
V: TRBV20-1

DNA: TGTGCCAGCAGCCTTACGGGACAGGGGTTCTACAATGAGCAGTTCTTC
CDR3: CASSLTGQGFYNEQFF
size: NA
J: TRBJ2-1
D: TRBD1
V: TRBV5-6

DNA: TGTGCCAGCAGCAATCAAAGGACAGGGCAGAACTCCTACGAGCAGTACTTC
CDR3: CASSNQRTGQNSYEQYF
size: NA
J: TRBJ2-7
D: TRBD1
V: TRBV7-2

DNA: TGTGCCAGCAGTCCCCTTGAAGTCACCTACGAGCAGTACTTC
CDR3: CASSPLEVTYEQYF
size: NA
J: TRBJ2-7
D: NA
V: TRBV6-5

DNA: TGTGCCAGCGCCCCCCGGGAGGTTCATACTTCTGGCTACACCTTC
CDR3: CASAPREVHTSGYTF
size: once
J: TRBJ1-2
D: NA
V: TRBV27

DNA: TGTGCCAGCAGTTTTCGGGACAGGGCCTACGAGCAGTACTTC
CDR3: CASSFRDRAYEQYF
size: NA
J: TRBJ2-7
D: TRBD1
V: TRBV7-9

DNA: TGTGCCAGCAGTTGGACGGCGGCGGGCTCCTACAATGAGCAGTTCTTC
CDR3: CASSWTAAGSYNEQFF
size: NA
J: TRBJ2-1
D: NA
V: TRBV27

DNA: TGTGCCAGCATCTCAACCAACGAGCAGTACTTC
CDR3: CASISTNEQYF
size: NA
J: TRBJ2-7
D: NA
V: TRBV6-1

DNA: TGCAGCGTTGAAGGAGTTCCGGGGGCCAGGGAAGAGACCCAGTACTTC
CDR3: CSVEGVPGAREETQYF
size: NA
J: TRBJ2-5
D: NA
V: TRBV29-1

DNA: TGTGCCAGTACCCAACGGCCCCCGGAAGCTTTCTTT
CDR3: CASTQRPPEAFF
size: NA
J: TRBJ1-1
D: NA
V: TRBV19

DNA: TGTGCCAGCAGTTACTTTCTCGGGGAGATCTATGGCTACACCTTC
CDR3: CASSYFLGEIYGYTF
size: NA
J: TRBJ1-2
D: NA
V: TRBV6-2/TRBV6-3

DNA: TGTGCCAGCGTCCCGGGGGGTCTCGGGCAAGAGACCCAGTACTTC
CDR3: CASVPGGLGQETQYF
size: NA
J: TRBJ2-5
D: TRBD2
V: TRBV2

DNA: TGTGCCAGCAGCTTGTTAGCGGGGGACTCCGGGGAGCTGTTTTTT
CDR3: CASSLLAGDSGELFF
size: NA
J: TRBJ2-2
D: TRBD2
V: TRBV7-9

DNA: TGTGCCAGCAGCTTAGGCGCAGATACCTACGAGCAGTACTTC
CDR3: CASSLGADTYEQYF
size: NA
J: TRBJ2-7
D: NA
V: TRBV7-9

DNA: TGTGCCAGCAGTCCCGGGACAGGGGATGTCTATGGCTACACCTTC
CDR3: CASSPGTGDVYGYTF
size: NA
J: TRBJ1-2
D: TRBD1
V: TRBV6-4

DNA: TGCGCCAGCAGCTTGCCCCCCGGGACCACGTATGGTGAGCAGTACTTC
CDR3: CASSLPPGTTYGEQYF
size: NA
J: TRBJ2-7
D: NA
V: TRBV5-1

DNA: TGTGCCAGCAGCCCTAGCGGGAGTAATGAGCAGTTCTTC
CDR3: CASSPSGSNEQFF
size: NA
J: TRBJ2-1
D: TRBD2
V: TRBV7-6

DNA: TGTGCCAGTAGTATGAACGACGGACCGATCGAGCAGTACTTC
CDR3: CASSMNDGPIEQYF
size: NA
J: TRBJ2-7
D: NA
V: TRBV19

DNA: TGCGCCAGCAGCTTCGGGGGGTCTAGCACAGATACGCAGTATTTT
CDR3: CASSFGGSSTDTQYF
size: NA
J: TRBJ2-3
D: TRBD2
V: TRBV5-1